This T cell receptor (beta chain) came from a study of blood T cell repertoires in COVID-19. Produced via immunoSEQ multiplex PCR; TCRdb's table is partial and in-frame only. In the table there are a few hundred thousand clones, 89% of which are singletons. Germline V lookup: CDR1 SNHLY, CDR2 FYNNEI. The CDR3 length is 14 residues. V was pared by 6 bases and J by 6 bases, with 3 bases of the junction left unmatched. The chain joins TRBV2 to TRBJ1-4; TRBD1 matches 11 bases. This TCR was sampled from a woman in her thirties with COVID-19, enrolled during active disease. The sequenced sample consisted of peripheral blood. The CDR3 region has the DNA TGTGCCAGCAGCGGACAGGGGGCCTATGAAAAACTGTTTTTT. It yields the protein CASSGQGAYEKLFF. Complete variable domain (other parts from reference TRBV2 and TRBJ1-4): EPEVTQTPSHQVTQMGQEVILRCVPISNHLYFYWYRQILGQKVEFLVSFYNNEISEKSEIFDDQFSVERPDGSNFTLKIRSTKLEDSAMYFCASSGQGAYEKLFFGSGTQLSVL.